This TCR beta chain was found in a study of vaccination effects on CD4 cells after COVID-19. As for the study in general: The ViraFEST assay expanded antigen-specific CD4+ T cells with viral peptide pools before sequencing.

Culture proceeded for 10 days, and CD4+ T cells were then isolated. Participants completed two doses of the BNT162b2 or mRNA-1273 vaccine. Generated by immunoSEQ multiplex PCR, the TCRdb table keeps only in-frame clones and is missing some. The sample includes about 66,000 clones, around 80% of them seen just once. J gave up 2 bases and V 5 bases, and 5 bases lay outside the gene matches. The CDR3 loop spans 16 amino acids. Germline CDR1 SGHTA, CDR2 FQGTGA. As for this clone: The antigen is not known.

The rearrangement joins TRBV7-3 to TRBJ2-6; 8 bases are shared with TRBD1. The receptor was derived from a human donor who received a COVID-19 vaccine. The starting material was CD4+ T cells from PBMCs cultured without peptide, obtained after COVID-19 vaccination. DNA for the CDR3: TGTGCCAGCAGCCGAGCGACAGGGGCTGGGGCCAACGTCCTGACTTTC. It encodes CASSRATGAGANVLTF.